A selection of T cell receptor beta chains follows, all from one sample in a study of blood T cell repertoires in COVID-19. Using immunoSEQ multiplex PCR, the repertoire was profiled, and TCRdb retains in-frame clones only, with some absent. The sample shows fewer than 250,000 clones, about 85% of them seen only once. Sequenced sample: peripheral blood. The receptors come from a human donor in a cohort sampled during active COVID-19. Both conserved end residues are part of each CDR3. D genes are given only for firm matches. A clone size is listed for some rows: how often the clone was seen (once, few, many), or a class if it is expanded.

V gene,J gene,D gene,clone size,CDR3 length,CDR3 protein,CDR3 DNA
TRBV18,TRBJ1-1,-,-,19,CASSLSYRVRGADNTEAFF,TGTGCCAGCTCGCTCAGCTACAGGGTCCGAGGAGCTGATAACACTGAAGCTTTCTTT
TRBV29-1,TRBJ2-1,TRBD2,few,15,CSAYPLSGGYNEQFF,TGCAGCGCGTACCCACTTAGCGGGGGGTACAATGAGCAGTTCTTC
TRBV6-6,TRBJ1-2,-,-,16,CASSPPDGGLFGGYTF,TGTGCCAGCAGTCCTCCCGACGGTGGGTTATTCGGGGGCTACACCTTC
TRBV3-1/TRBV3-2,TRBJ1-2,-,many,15,CASSQDRISGKGYTF,TGTGCCAGCAGCCAAGACAGGATCTCGGGGAAGGGCTACACCTTC
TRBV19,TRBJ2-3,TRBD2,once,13,CASKASGADTQYF,TGTGCCAGTAAGGCTAGCGGGGCCGATACGCAGTATTTT
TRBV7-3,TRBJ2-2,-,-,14,CASSPGVDTGELFF,TGTGCCAGCAGCCCCGGGGTTGACACCGGGGAGCTGTTTTTT
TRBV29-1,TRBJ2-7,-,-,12,CSVSQGAYEQYF,TGCAGCGTATCCCAAGGGGCCTACGAGCAGTACTTC
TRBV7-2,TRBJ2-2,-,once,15,CASSATGRNTGELFF,TGTGCCAGCAGCGCAACCGGGAGGAACACCGGGGAGCTGTTTTTT
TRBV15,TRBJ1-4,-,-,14,CATSRGQTNEKLFF,TGTGCCACCAGCAGAGGACAGACCAATGAAAAACTGTTTTTT
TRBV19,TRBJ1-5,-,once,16,CASSIAQGGGNQPQHF,TGTGCCAGTAGTATAGCGCAGGGAGGGGGCAATCAGCCCCAGCATTTT
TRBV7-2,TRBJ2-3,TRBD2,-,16,CASSTRAGGSSDTQYF,TGTGCCAGCAGCACCAGGGCGGGAGGTTCGTCAGATACGCAGTATTTT
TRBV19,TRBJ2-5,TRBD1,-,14,CASSFKGGAETQYF,TGTGCCAGTAGTTTTAAAGGGGGCGCAGAGACCCAGTACTTC
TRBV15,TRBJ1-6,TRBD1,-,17,CATSRNRGTPYNSPLHF,TGTGCCACCAGCAGAAACAGGGGAACTCCCTATAATTCACCCCTCCACTTT
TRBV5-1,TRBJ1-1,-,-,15,CASELGGARNTEAFF,TGCGCCAGCGAGCTTGGGGGCGCGAGGAACACTGAAGCTTTCTTT
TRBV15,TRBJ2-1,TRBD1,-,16,CATSRVGTGTGSEQFF,TGTGCCACCAGCAGAGTTGGTACCGGGACAGGCAGTGAGCAGTTCTTC
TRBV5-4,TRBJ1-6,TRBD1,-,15,CASSTGTAFHSPLHF,TGTGCCAGCAGCACCGGGACAGCCTTCCATTCACCCCTCCACTTT
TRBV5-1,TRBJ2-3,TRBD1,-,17,CASSLIGTGGAADTQYF,TGCGCCAGCAGCTTAATCGGGACAGGGGGCGCAGCAGATACGCAGTATTTT
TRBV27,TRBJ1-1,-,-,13,CASSFPGHSEAFF,TGTGCCAGCAGTTTTCCTGGTCACTCTGAAGCTTTCTTT
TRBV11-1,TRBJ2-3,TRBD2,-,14,CASSSLAGGNTQYF,TGTGCCAGCAGCTCCCTAGCGGGGGGGAACACGCAGTATTTT
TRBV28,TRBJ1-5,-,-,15,CASSLRIGGDQPQHF,TGTGCCAGCAGTTTAAGAATAGGGGGGGATCAGCCCCAGCATTTT
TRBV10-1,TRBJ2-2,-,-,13,CASSAGQIGELFF,TGCGCCAGCAGTGCAGGACAGATCGGGGAGCTGTTTTTT
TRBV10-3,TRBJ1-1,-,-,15,CAISESRGANTEAFF,TGTGCCATCAGTGAATCCCGGGGGGCCAACACTGAAGCTTTCTTT
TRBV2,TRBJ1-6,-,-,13,CASIGREGSPLHF,TGTGCCAGCATAGGCAGGGAGGGTTCACCCCTCCACTTT
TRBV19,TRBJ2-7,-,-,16,CASSNPGQMPIEEQYF,TGTGCCAGTAGTAATCCAGGACAGATGCCTATTGAAGAGCAGTACTTC
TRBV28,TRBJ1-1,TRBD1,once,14,CASSILTGGTEAFF,TGTGCCAGCAGCATTCTGACAGGGGGCACTGAAGCTTTCTTT
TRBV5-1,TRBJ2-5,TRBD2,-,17,CASSLGQVAGGQETQYF,TGCGCCAGCAGCTTGGGCCAGGTAGCGGGGGGCCAAGAGACCCAGTACTTC
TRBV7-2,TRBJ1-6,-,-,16,CASSLVSRVGGSPLHF,TGTGCCAGCAGCTTAGTGTCCCGGGTGGGTGGTTCACCCCTCCACTTT
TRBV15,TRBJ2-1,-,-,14,CATSRVGGINEQFF,TGTGCCACCAGCAGAGTCGGGGGAATCAATGAGCAGTTCTTC
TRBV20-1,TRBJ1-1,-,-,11,CSAVFGSEAFF,TGCAGTGCTGTTTTTGGGAGTGAAGCTTTCTTT
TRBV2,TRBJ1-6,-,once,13,CASRGSFSSPLHF,TGTGCCAGCAGAGGGAGTTTTAGCTCACCCCTCCACTTT
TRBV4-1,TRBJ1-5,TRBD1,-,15,CASSQAGTVDQPQHF,TGCGCCAGCAGCCAAGCGGGGACAGTGGATCAGCCCCAGCATTTT
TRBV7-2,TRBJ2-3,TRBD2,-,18,CASSLVGGAGKSPDTQYF,TGTGCCAGCAGCTTAGTGGGAGGGGCGGGCAAGAGTCCCGATACGCAGTATTTT
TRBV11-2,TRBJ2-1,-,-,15,CASSLRGPQAQEQFF,TGTGCCAGCAGCTTAAGAGGGCCGCAGGCACAGGAGCAGTTCTTC
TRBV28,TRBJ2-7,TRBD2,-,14,CASRQAGEGYEQYF,TGTGCCAGCAGACAAGCGGGGGAGGGATACGAGCAGTACTTC
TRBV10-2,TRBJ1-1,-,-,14,CASSELGEMAEAFF,TGCGCCAGCAGTGAGTTGGGAGAAATGGCTGAAGCTTTCTTT
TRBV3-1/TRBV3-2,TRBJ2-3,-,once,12,CASRHMSDTQYF,TGTGCCAGCAGGCACATGTCCGATACGCAGTATTTT
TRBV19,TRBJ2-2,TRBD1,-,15,CASRRTGGFAGELFF,TGTGCCAGTAGGAGGACAGGGGGCTTCGCCGGGGAGCTGTTTTTT
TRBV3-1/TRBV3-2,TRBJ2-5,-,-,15,CASRRLELEQETQYF,TGTGCCAGCAGGCGACTAGAATTGGAACAAGAGACCCAGTACTTC